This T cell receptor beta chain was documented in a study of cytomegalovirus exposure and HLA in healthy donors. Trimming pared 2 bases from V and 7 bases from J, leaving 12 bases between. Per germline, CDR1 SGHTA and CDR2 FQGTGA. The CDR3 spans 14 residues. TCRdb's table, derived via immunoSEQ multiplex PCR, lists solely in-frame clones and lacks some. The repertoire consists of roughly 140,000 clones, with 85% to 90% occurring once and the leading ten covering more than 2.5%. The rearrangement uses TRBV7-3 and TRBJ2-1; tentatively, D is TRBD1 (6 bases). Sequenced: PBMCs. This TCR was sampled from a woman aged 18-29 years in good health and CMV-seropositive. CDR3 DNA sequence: TGTGCCAGCAGCTTAGCTCAGGGGCTGAATGAGCAGTTCTTC. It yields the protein CASSLAQGLNEQFF.